This TCR beta chain was captured in a study of blood T cell repertoires in COVID-19. Background on the study: Some COVID-19 samples were acute and others convalescent; all came from the United States, Italy and Spain. T cells, B-cell-depleted T cells, or PBMCs provided the cDNA or gDNA that served as material.

Clones were sequenced by immunoSEQ multiplex PCR, and TCRdb holds only the in-frame ones, with some missing. The data contain 40,000 to 60,000 clones, approximately 84% of them singletons. This clone was recorded a few times. V shed 6 bases, J shed 0 bases, and the junction held 18 bases outside the gene matches. The CDR3 sequence is 19 residues long. CDR1 is MNHEY and CDR2 is SVGEGT in the germline V gene. Specimen: peripheral blood. V and J are TRBV6-2 or TRBV6-3 and TRBJ2-7, with 9 bases identical to TRBD1. The sequence derives from a man aged 50-59 years with active COVID-19. The CDR3 DNA follows: TGTGCCAGCAGCTCCCATCTAGACAGGGGGTTACCCCTCTCCTACGAGCAGTACTTC. It specifies CASSSHLDRGLPLSYEQYF.